This T cell receptor (beta chain) stems from a study of spatial heterogeneity in lung cancer. In the study overall: Sequencing consistently turned up more beta-chain sequences than alpha-chain sequences.

Broader study findings: At resection, ubiquitous expanded tumor TCRs appeared in blood more than at follow-up.

TCRdb independently ran MiXCR on the 5' RACE reads; one entry per CDR3 protein. The table shows some 85,000 distinct CDR3 sequences, with about 20% occurring only once. On this clonotype itself: What it binds is unknown.

The time point is: sample taken at primary tumor resection. Sequencing was performed on whole RNA extracted from tumor and nontumor lung tissue, or from frozen PBMC, and the material was left unsorted. Donation came from over 60 patients with untreated early-stage non-small cell lung cancer. This CDR3 has 13 amino acids. V was clipped by 6 bases and J by 2 bases, with 11 bases between them. Looked up from germline, CDR1 is DFQATT and CDR2 is SNEGSKA (reference sequence). The sample was PBMCs, taken at surgery. The chain links TRBV20-1 to TRBJ2-1; possible D gene TRBD2, 6 bases. The receptor's source is a male donor with early-stage non-small cell lung cancer. The CDR3: CSARLVAYNEQFF. The CDR3 DNA follows: TGCAGTGCCAGACTAGTGGCCTACAATGAGCAGTTCTTC.